Each of the 29 T cell receptor beta chains below was sequenced from the same sample in a study of cytomegalovirus exposure and HLA in healthy donors. The repertoire was sequenced with immunoSEQ multiplex PCR; TCRdb's copy has only in-frame clones and lacks some. The repertoire consists of about 64,000 clones, with approximately 90% occurring once and the leading ten covering around 1.7%. The sequenced material came from PBMCs. All receptors derive from a woman aged 18-30 years in good health and CMV-seronegative.

This chain connects TRBV4-1 to TRBJ2-1; perhaps TRBD2 as D (6 bases). The CDR3 runs 15 residues. The V end lost 1 base, the J end lost 9 bases, and 16 bases lay between the germline ends. Germline V gene sequence: CDR1 MGHRA, CDR2 YSYEKL. The CDR3 reads CASSQGLTSRPEQFF. In DNA form, the CDR3 reads TGCGCCAGCAGCCAAGGTTTGACTAGTCGGCCTGAGCAGTTCTTC.

The chain's CDR3 is CASSPLSPGTSGGNEQFF. In nucleotides, the CDR3 is TGTGCCAGCTCACCGCTTTCCCCCGGGACTAGCGGGGGCAATGAGCAGTTCTTC. The rearrangement links TRBV18 to TRBJ2-1; the match to TRBD2 covers 14 bases. The CDR3 extends over 18 amino acids. Trimming cost V 3 bases and J 6 bases; bases outside gene matches: 10. CDR1 and CDR2 (germline): KGHSH, LQKENI.

The gene calls are TRBV29-1 and TRBJ2-7; D unclear. This CDR3 contains 12 residues. Trimming pared 6 bases from V and 3 bases from J, leaving 12 bases between. The germline gives CDR1 SQVTM, CDR2 ANQGSEA. CDR3 bases: TGCAGCGTGATGTACTCCTTCTACGAGCAGTACTTC. Its protein product is CSVMYSFYEQYF.

The chain couples TRBV28 to TRBJ2-3, with 15 nucleotides matching TRBD2. Unmatched junction bases numbered 8, after V lost 4 bases and J lost 3 bases. In germline, CDR1 is MDHEN, CDR2 SYDVKM. The CDR3 sequence is 18 residues long. CDR3 sequence (DNA): TGTGCCAGCAGTTCTCCGGGACTAGCGGGAGGAGGGACAGATACGCAGTATTTT. It encodes CASSSPGLAGGGTDTQYF.

CDR3 coding DNA: TGCGCCAGCATTCAGGGCCACGGTCAGCCCCAGCATTTT. This gives the protein CASIQGHGQPQHF. The V and J genes are TRBV23-1 and TRBJ1-5; tentatively, D is TRBD1 (5 bases). TRBV23-1 is marked as an open reading frame, function uncertain. Trimming stripped 7 bases from V and 6 bases from J, with 13 bases between. There are 13 residues in the CDR3.

V and J are TRBV7-2 and TRBJ2-7, with TRBD2 matching 13 bases. This CDR3 spans 15 amino acids. CDR1 is SGHTA and CDR2 is FQGNSA in the germline V gene. The V and J ends lost 1 base and 8 bases, in that order; junction bases with no gene match: 5. Written as DNA, the CDR3 is TGTGCCAGCAGCTTAGTTACTAGCGGGAGGGCACAGCAGTACTTC. As protein: CASSLVTSGRAQQYF.

This chain joins TRBV5-8 and TRBJ2-2; 7 bases fit TRBD1. This CDR3 contains 13 residues. Germline V gene sequence: CDR1 SGHTS, CDR2 YDEGEE. Germline trimming cut 4 bases from V and 6 bases from J; bases unmatched to any gene: 3. CDR3 sequence: CASSPTGSGELFF. As DNA, the CDR3 is TGTGCCAGCAGCCCGACAGGGTCCGGGGAGCTGTTTTTT.

The chain links TRBV6-5 to TRBJ2-7, with D perhaps matching TRBD2 (6 bases). The CDR3 is 15 amino acids. In germline, CDR1 is MNHEY, CDR2 SVGAGI. The V and J ends lost 10 bases and 3 bases respectively, with 22 bases between them. CDR3 DNA sequence: TGTGCCACCACCGGGGCGGGGTACCACCTCTACGAGCAGTACTTC. Translation gives CATTGAGYHLYEQYF.

The chain employs TRBV6-5 and TRBJ2-1; weak D call: TRBD2 (6 bases). Trimming stripped 8 bases from V and 2 bases from J, with 16 bases between. Germline lookup yields CDR1 MNHEY and CDR2 SVGAGI. The CDR3 loop spans 15 amino acids. CDR3 protein: CASRAGDSPYNEQFF. The CDR3 coding sequence is TGTGCCAGCCGGGCCGGGGACTCGCCCTACAATGAGCAGTTCTTC.

The chain has TRBV4-3 and TRBJ2-2, with a tentative D call TRBD1 (7 bases). V lost 1 base, J lost 7 bases, and 13 bases lay in between. The CDR3 sequence is 15 residues long. Germline CDR1 reads LGHNA; CDR2 reads YSLEER. CDR3 sequence (DNA): TGCGCCAGCAGCCAAGGATCAGGGGGGATCGGGGAGCTGTTTTTT. It encodes CASSQGSGGIGELFF.

The V call is TRBV6-9, the J call TRBJ2-7; 9 bases are a match to TRBD1. This CDR3 comprises 15 residues. V was pared by 5 bases and J by 0 bases, with 5 bases of the junction left unmatched. The V gene's germline CDR1 is MNHGY and CDR2 SVAAGI. The CDR3 region has the DNA TGTGCCAGCAGTCTGGGACAGGGATTCTCCTACGAGCAGTACTTC. The encoded protein is CASSLGQGFSYEQYF.

The chain is built from TRBV5-1 and TRBJ2-5; 10 positions match TRBD2. The V gene's germline CDR1 is SGHRS and CDR2 YFSETQ. This CDR3 is 14 amino acids long. V lost 5 bases and J lost 9; bases outside the gene matches: 10. CDR3 protein: CASSEAGGERAQYF. The CDR3 coding sequence is TGCGCCAGCAGTGAAGCGGGGGGGGAGAGGGCCCAGTACTTC.

This clone was counted only a few times. The rearrangement uses TRBV7-9 and TRBJ1-2, with a possible D match to TRBD1 (6 bases). The CDR3 totals 13 residues. In germline, CDR1 is SEHNR, CDR2 FQNEAQ (reference sequence). The germline V and J ends were trimmed by 8 bases and 1 base, with 11 bases remaining between them. The CDR3: CASRAGDNYGYTF. In DNA form, the CDR3 reads TGTGCCAGCCGGGCAGGGGATAACTATGGCTACACCTTC.

The rearrangement links TRBV4-2 to TRBJ2-1; 9 bases are a match to TRBD2. Germline CDR1 and CDR2: LGHNA and YNFKEQ. The CDR3 has 17 amino acids. Losses at the gene ends were 0 bases for V and 7 bases for J; bases not matched to a gene: 10. The CDR3 loop reads CASSQEFAGGPRNEQFF. The CDR3 DNA is TGTGCCAGCAGCCAAGAGTTCGCGGGGGGGCCTCGGAATGAGCAGTTCTTC.

The gene calls are TRBV9 and TRBJ1-1; no clear D gene. The V gene's germline CDR1 is SGDLS and CDR2 YYNGEE. Trimming took 0 bases from V and 9 from J, leaving 21 bases between them. This CDR3 comprises 16 residues. The CDR3, as DNA: TGTGCCAGCAGCGTAGTTTCTGGTCCGACTGAGGGAAAAGCTTTCTTT. Translating it yields CASSVVSGPTEGKAFF.

The chain combines TRBV4-2 with TRBJ1-1, with a tentative D call TRBD1 (6 bases). Germline lookup yields CDR1 LGHNA and CDR2 YNFKEQ. The CDR3 covers 12 residues. Deletions cut 4 bases from V and 3 bases from J, with 6 bases between. For the CDR3, the DNA is TGTGCCAGCAGCCCAGGGGACACTGAAGCTTTCTTT. Its translation is CASSPGDTEAFF.

This clone was observed once. The chain uses TRBV4-1 and TRBJ2-3; possible D gene TRBD2, 6 bases. Trimming stripped 1 base from V and 9 bases from J, with 11 bases between. This CDR3 comprises 13 residues. Germline V lookup: CDR1 MGHRA, CDR2 YSYEKL. The CDR3 nucleotides are TGCGCCAGCAGCCAAGGACTAGAGAAGACGCAGTATTTT. Its translation: CASSQGLEKTQYF.

V gene TRBV18 combines with J gene TRBJ1-1; D may be TRBD1 (6 bases). In germline, CDR1 is KGHSH, CDR2 LQKENI. The germline V and J ends were trimmed by 3 bases and 1 base, with 24 bases remaining between them. The CDR3 extends over 19 amino acids. The CDR3 sequence: CASSPRGRGGLGGNTEAFF. CDR3 bases: TGTGCCAGCTCACCGAGGGGGAGGGGCGGCCTAGGTGGGAACACTGAAGCTTTCTTT.

The chain carries TRBV29-1 and TRBJ2-3, with TRBD1 identical over 7 bases. V was clipped by 1 base and J by 2 bases; unmatched bases: 3. Germline values: CDR1 SQVTM, CDR2 ANQGSEA. The CDR3 sequence is 14 residues long. Written as DNA, the CDR3 is TGCAGCGTTGAAGGGGGACAGACCACAGATACGCAGTATTTT. It yields the protein CSVEGGQTTDTQYF.

A single count supports this clone. This rearrangement joins TRBV5-1 to TRBJ2-2; a possible D gene is TRBD2 (6 bases). The CDR3 has 15 amino acids. Germline assignment: CDR1 SGHRS and CDR2 YFSETQ. The V end lost 2 bases, the J end lost 1 base, and 9 bases lay between the germline ends. The CDR3 region is CASSLQAGNTGELFF. DNA for the CDR3: TGCGCCAGCAGCTTACAAGCGGGGAACACCGGGGAGCTGTTTTTT.

The genes are TRBV4-2 and TRBJ2-2; D is perhaps TRBD2 (6 bases). The V gene lost 3 bases and the J gene lost 2 bases, with 19 bases spanning the gap. The CDR3 consists of 18 residues. Looked up from germline, CDR1 is LGHNA and CDR2 is YNFKEQ. CDR3 amino acids: CASSQGYGRGTNTGELFF. CDR3 nucleotide sequence: TGTGCCAGCAGCCAGGGATATGGTCGGGGGACCAACACCGGGGAGCTGTTTTTT.

The table lists this clone with a few counts. The chain has TRBV4-2 and TRBJ2-2; 7 bases are a match to TRBD1. Germline CDR1 and CDR2: LGHNA and YNFKEQ. V was clipped by 5 bases and J by 0 bases; unmatched bases: 3. The CDR3 spans 15 residues. The DNA for the CDR3 is TGTGCCAGCAGCGGGCAGGGGGCGAACACCGGGGAGCTGTTTTTT. This gives the protein CASSGQGANTGELFF.

J is TRBJ1-1 and V is TRBV27; possibly TRBD1 for D (5 bases). Trimming took off 7 bases at V and 4 bases at J, with 16 bases between the two ends. CDR3 length: 14 residues. CDR1 MNHEY and CDR2 SMNVEV come from the germline V gene (reference sequence). The DNA of the CDR3 is TGTGCCAGCACCCGAAACGGGGGGGGCACTGAAGCTTTCTTT. Protein product: CASTRNGGGTEAFF.

The chain employs TRBV30 and TRBJ1-1; D may be TRBD1 (5 bases). V dropped 2 bases and J dropped 3 bases, with 19 bases sitting between them. Germline V gene sequence: CDR1 GTSNPN, CDR2 SVGIG (reference sequence). CDR3 size: 16 residues. The CDR3 nucleotides read TGTGCCTGGAGTTACCCGGACACCCACCGAGACACTGAAGCTTTCTTT. It translates to CAWSYPDTHRDTEAFF.

The chain uses TRBV28 and TRBJ2-1, with 13 bases that match TRBD2. CDR3 size: 16 residues. Germline V gene lookup returns CDR1 MDHEN and CDR2 SYDVKM. V was pared by 1 base and J by 6 bases, with 3 bases of the junction left unmatched. Here the CDR3 DNA reads TGTGCCAGCAGTTTATTGGGGACTAGCGGGATCAATGAGCAGTTCTTC. Amino acids: CASSLLGTSGINEQFF.

The V and J genes are TRBV27 and TRBJ2-6, with 9 bases lining up with TRBD1. Germline-derived CDR1 and CDR2 are MNHEY and SMNVEV (reference sequence). V was clipped by 7 bases and J by 4 bases; unmatched bases: 11. This CDR3 has 17 residues. Here the CDR3 reads CASTPGQGVSGANVLTF. In DNA, the CDR3 is TGTGCCAGCACCCCGGGACAGGGAGTTTCAGGGGCCAACGTCCTGACTTTC.

The chain recombines TRBV7-2 with TRBJ1-3, with D perhaps matching TRBD1 (6 bases). The CDR3 runs 17 residues. Trimming cost V 1 base and J 0 bases, with 13 bases left between them. Germline-derived CDR1 and CDR2 are SGHTA and FQGNSA. The CDR3 region has the DNA TGTGCCAGCAGCTTAGAAGGGGGGGCTTACTCTGGAAACACCATATATTTT. Translation: CASSLEGGAYSGNTIYF. The full variable domain, its missing parts supplied by reference TRBV7-2 and TRBJ1-3, is GAGVSQSPSNKVTEKGKDVELRCDPISGHTALYWYRQSLGQGLEFLIYFQGNSAPDKSGLPSDRFSAERTGGSVSTLTIQRTQQEDSAVYLCASSLEGGAYSGNTIYFGEGSWLTVV.

As DNA, the CDR3 is TGTGCCAGTAGTCTCCGGGACAGGGCTGGAAACACCATATATTTT. It yields the protein CASSLRDRAGNTIYF. This chain connects TRBV19 to TRBJ1-3; 9 bases map to TRBD1. The CDR3 loop spans 15 amino acids. Germline values: CDR1 LNHDA, CDR2 SQIVND (reference sequence). The ends lost 5 bases at V and 2 bases at J; junction bases unmatched: 4.

This clone was observed once. V gene TRBV7-2 combines with J gene TRBJ2-1, with D hard to call. This CDR3 is 17 amino acids long. The V gene lost 4 bases and the J gene lost 3 bases, with 19 bases spanning the gap. Per the germline V gene, CDR1 is SGHTA and CDR2 is FQGNSA. The CDR3 coding sequence is TGTGCCAGCAGCTCCGAGGCTATAGATGTGCGCTACAATGAGCAGTTCTTC. Translating gives CASSSEAIDVRYNEQFF.